Detailed here is one TCR beta chain. This clone was recorded a few times. The target of this receptor is not known. No much larger clone exists at a distance of one base, and base qualities are not known. The entire amount of isolated RNA was reverse transcribed using the High Capacity cDNA Reverse Transcription Kit, so the sequenced TCRB transcripts were expressed ones. Deep immunoSEQ sequencing was performed on naive, central memory and regulatory T cell samples, with an average of roughly 3.5 million total reads per sample. Sorted cells were lysed in RLT buffer, and RNA was extracted using DNase-treated RNeasy Micro or Mini kits according to cell number. To prevent cross-contamination, every cell subset was processed on its own, while patient and healthy donor samples were processed together. The immunoSEQ multiplex PCR was used to amplify TCRB sequences from cDNA, generating 87-bp fragments that spanned the CDR3 region. Amplicons were sequenced on the Illumina HiSeq platform. The authors' analysis ran thus. Synthetic template baselines were used to correct PCR bias computationally, reads within Hamming distance 2 were collapsed, and singletons that could not be merged were discarded. Reads were aligned against IMGT so that V, D and J genes, CDR3 length and insertions or deletions at six rearrangement sites could be assigned. Within each subset, clonotype counts were normalized to sorted cell number, after which true diversity and Gini coefficients were computed with the tcR R package. Repertoire sharing was quantified using the overlap coefficient calculated on TCRB nucleotide sequences. Out-of-frame TCRB sequences from naive cells were analyzed as a proxy for the pre-selection repertoire. Held by TCRdb, this immuneACCESS table contains in-frame sequences only and omits some clones. Under half of the omission traces to an unresolved V gene where checked; the cause of the rest is unknown. Clone size and the V and J calls come from that table; the DNA yielded D and trimming. This sample comprises fewer than 250,000 clones, around 9.6% of them detected only once. About 0.03% of the sample is taken by the ten largest.

The data are from a study of beta chain features in type 1 diabetes (dated by TCRdb to between 2017 and 2018). Context from the whole study: Patients and healthy donors did not differ in mean age, gender distribution, total cell number or subset yield. A total of roughly 100,000,000 sorted cells were examined across all samples, and the number of cells per subset was strongly correlated with RNA yield. In the study, TCRB repertoires of sorted circulating CD4+ T cell subsets from recently diagnosed type 1 diabetes patients were compared with those of matched healthy donors. Naive and central memory subsets were obtained from all 30 or so donors, but regulatory and stem cell-like memory subsets were isolated from only 8 patients and roughly eight healthy donors.

Results and caveats for the whole study, not just this receptor: At VDJ recombination sites, type 1 diabetes patients had fewer insertions and more deleted nucleotides, which implies abnormalities in thymic rearrangement. Sequencing cDNA rather than genomic DNA could over-represent highly expressing activated cells, although activation and CD3 levels did not differ between groups. Because the HLA sub-analyses included only small numbers of individuals, any influence of HLA type on TCRB rearrangement was left unresolved. PCR may preferentially amplify shorter templates, but because patient and control samples were amplified and corrected together, any resulting skew would affect both groups equally. A moderate but significant shortening of TCRB CDR3 length was observed in type 1 diabetes patients in all four CD4+ subsets. Naive, central memory and regulatory TCRB repertoires appeared to be more alike among patients than among healthy donors.

Each donor gave one peripheral blood draw, roughly 120 mL on average, collected into heparinised tubes. A BD FACSAria II was used to sort naive, central memory, regulatory and stem cell-like memory CD4+ T cells with a panel that included CD45RO, CCR7, CD25, CD127, CD95 and CD27. All sorted populations exceeded 95% purity. PBMCs were isolated right away by Lymphoprep density gradient centrifugation and were stained directly, without culture. So that batch effects would be minimized, each experiment stained and sorted samples in pairs, pairing one healthy donor with one patient. The CDR3 runs 16 residues from the cysteine to the phenylalanine. The sequence is cut down to CDR3 DNA, 48 bases in frame from base 1. V and J are trimmed by 1 base and 6 bases, and the gene matches miss 8 bases of the junction. The CDR1 and CDR2 encoded by the germline V gene are SGHRS and YFSETQ.

The source material was naive CD4+ T cells from blood. Reading the label with the study, this specimen's cell subset or site is: true naive CD4+ T cells. The chain is encoded by TRBV5-1 joined to TRBJ2-7; 12 junctional bases match TRBD2. The sequence was obtained from a woman aged 18-29 years in good health. The nucleotide sequence is given as TGCGCCAGCAGCTTGCCCTCACTAGCGGGAGGCGGCGAGCAGTACTTC. This codes for CASSLPSLAGGGEQYF.